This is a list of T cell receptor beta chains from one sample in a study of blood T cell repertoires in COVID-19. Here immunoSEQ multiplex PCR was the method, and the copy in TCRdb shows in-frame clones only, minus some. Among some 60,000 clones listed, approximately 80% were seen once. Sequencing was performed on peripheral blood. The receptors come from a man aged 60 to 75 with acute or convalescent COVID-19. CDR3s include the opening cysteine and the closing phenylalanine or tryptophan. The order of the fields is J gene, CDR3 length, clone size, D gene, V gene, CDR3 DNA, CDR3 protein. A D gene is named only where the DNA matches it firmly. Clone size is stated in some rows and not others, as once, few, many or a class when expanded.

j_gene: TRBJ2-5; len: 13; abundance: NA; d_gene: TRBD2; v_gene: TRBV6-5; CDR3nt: TGTGCCAGCACTCCGGGGGGGGTGGAGACCCAGTACTTC; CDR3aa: CASTPGGVETQYF
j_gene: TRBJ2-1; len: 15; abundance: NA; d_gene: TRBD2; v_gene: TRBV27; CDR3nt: TGTGCCAGCAGTTTCGCTAGCGGGGGGGGAAATGAGCAGTTCTTC; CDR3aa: CASSFASGGGNEQFF
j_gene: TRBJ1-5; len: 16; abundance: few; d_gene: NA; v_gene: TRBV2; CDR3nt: TGTGCCAGCAACGGGGAGGGCGGGTATAGCAATCAGCCCCAGCATTTT; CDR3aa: CASNGEGGYSNQPQHF
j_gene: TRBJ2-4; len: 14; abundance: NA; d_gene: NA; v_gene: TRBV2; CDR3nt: TGTGCCAGCAGTGAAGCGCTTGGGCGAAACATTCAGTACTTC; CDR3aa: CASSEALGRNIQYF
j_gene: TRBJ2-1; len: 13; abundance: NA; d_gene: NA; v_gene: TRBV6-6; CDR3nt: TGTGCCAGCAACTCCGGGTCACCACTCGAGCAGTTCTTC; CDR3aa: CASNSGSPLEQFF
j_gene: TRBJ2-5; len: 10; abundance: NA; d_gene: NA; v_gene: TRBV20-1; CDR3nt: TGCAGTGCTCGGAGGGAGACCCAGTACTTC; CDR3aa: CSARRETQYF
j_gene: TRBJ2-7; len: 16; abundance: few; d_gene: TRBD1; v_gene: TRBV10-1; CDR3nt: TGCGCCAGCAGTGTCTGGACAGGGAAGGGGTCCTACGAGCAGTACTTC; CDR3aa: CASSVWTGKGSYEQYF
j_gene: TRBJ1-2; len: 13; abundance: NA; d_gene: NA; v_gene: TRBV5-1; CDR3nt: TGCGCCAGCAGCTTGGACGGAGATTATGGCTACACCTTC; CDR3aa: CASSLDGDYGYTF
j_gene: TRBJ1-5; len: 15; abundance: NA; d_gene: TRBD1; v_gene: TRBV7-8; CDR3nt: TGTGCCAGCAGCTCGGGACAGGGGGGTCATCAGCCCCAGCATTTT; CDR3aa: CASSSGQGGHQPQHF
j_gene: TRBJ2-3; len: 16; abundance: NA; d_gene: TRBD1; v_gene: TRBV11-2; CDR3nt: TGTGCCAGCACCAAACAGGGGGGCTTTGCAACAGATACGCAGTATTTT; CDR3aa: CASTKQGGFATDTQYF
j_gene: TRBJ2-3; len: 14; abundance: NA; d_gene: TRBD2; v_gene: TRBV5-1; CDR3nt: TGCGCCAGCAGCCCCGGGGGGAGCACAGATACGCAGTATTTT; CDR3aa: CASSPGGSTDTQYF
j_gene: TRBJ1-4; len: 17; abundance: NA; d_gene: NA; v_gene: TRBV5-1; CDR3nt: TGCGCCAGCAGCTTGGGGATACAGGGAGCAACTAATGAAAAACTGTTTTTT; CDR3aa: CASSLGIQGATNEKLFF
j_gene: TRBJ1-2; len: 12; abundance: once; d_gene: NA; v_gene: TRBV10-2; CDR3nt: TGCGCCAGCAGTGGGAGGGGTGATGGCTACACCTTC; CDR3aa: CASSGRGDGYTF
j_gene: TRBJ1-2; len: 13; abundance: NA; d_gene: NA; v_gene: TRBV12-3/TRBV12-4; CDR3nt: TGTGCCAGCAGTTTAGGGGCAGGGGTTGGCTACACCTTC; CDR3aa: CASSLGAGVGYTF
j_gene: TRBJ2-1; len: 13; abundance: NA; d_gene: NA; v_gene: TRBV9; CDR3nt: TGTGCCAGCAGCGTAATAGGAGGTAGTGAGCAGTTCTTC; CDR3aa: CASSVIGGSEQFF
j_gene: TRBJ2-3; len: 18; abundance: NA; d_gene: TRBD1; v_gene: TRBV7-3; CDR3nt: TGTGCCAGCAGCTTAATGGGGGACAGGGGGCTGGGCACAGATACGCAGTATTTT; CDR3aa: CASSLMGDRGLGTDTQYF
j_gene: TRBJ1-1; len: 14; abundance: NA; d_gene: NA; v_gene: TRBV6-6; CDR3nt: TGTGCCAGCAGCCCTAGACAGGTAAACACTGAAGCTTTCTTT; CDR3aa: CASSPRQVNTEAFF
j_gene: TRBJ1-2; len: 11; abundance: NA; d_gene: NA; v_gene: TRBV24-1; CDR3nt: TGTGCCACCAGTGGCGAGGGTGGCTACACCTTC; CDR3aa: CATSGEGGYTF
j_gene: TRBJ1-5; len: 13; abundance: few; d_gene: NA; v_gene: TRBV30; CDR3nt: TGTGCCTGGAGTCCGGGGGTCAGCCAGCCCCAGCATTTT; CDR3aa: CAWSPGVSQPQHF
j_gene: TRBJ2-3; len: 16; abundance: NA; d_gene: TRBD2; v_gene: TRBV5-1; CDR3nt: TGCGCCAGCAGCAACCTTGGAGGGGCGGGGGCAGATACGCAGTATTTT; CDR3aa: CASSNLGGAGADTQYF
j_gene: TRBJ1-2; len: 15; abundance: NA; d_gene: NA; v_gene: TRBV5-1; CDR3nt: TGCGCCAGCAGTAGTGGGCAGCCCGGCCCCTATGGCTACACCTTC; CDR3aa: CASSSGQPGPYGYTF
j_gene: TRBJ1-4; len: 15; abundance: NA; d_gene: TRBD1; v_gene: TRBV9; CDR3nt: TGTGCCAGCAGCTTATCAGGGGGCACTAATGAAAAACTGTTTTTT; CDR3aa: CASSLSGGTNEKLFF
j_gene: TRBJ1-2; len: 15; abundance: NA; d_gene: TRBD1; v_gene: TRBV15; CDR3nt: TGTGCCACCAGCGGAAGACAGGGGAGAAACTATGGCTACACCTTC; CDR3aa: CATSGRQGRNYGYTF
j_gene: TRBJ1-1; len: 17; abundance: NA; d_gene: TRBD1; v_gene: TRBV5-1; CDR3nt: TGCGCCAGCAGCATACAGGGGGCGGGCTATCTCGGCACTGAAGCTTTCTTT; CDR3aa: CASSIQGAGYLGTEAFF
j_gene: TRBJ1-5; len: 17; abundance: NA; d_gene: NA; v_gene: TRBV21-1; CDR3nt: TGTGCCAGCAGCAAAGCGGGAGGGGGAAGGGAAAATCAGCCCCAGCATTTT; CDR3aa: CASSKAGGGRENQPQHF
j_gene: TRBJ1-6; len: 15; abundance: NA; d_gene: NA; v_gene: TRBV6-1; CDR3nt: TGTGCCAGCAGTGAAAACAGGGCTTCGGATTCACCCCTCCACTTT; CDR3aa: CASSENRASDSPLHF
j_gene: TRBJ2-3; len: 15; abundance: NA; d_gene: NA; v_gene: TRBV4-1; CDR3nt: TGCGCCAGCAGCGCGGGGGCCCCTAGCACAGATACGCAGTATTTT; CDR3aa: CASSAGAPSTDTQYF
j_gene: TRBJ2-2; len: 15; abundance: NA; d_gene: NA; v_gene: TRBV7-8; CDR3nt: TGTGCCAGCAGCCCCGGGGGGCAAAACACCGGGGAGCTGTTTTTT; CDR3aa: CASSPGGQNTGELFF
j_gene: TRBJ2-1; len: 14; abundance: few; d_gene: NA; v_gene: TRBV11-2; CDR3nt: TGTGCCAGCAGCTTTCTAGCCGGTACATCCGAGCAGTTCTTC; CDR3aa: CASSFLAGTSEQFF
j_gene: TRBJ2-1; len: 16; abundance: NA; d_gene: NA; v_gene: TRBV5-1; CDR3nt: TGCGCCAGCAGCCCAGAGGGAAGAGGCTCCTACAATGAGCAGTTCTTC; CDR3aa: CASSPEGRGSYNEQFF
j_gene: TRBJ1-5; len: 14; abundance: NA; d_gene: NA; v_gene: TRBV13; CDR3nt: TGTGCCAGCAGCTTAGGTGGGGCAGGTCAGCCCCAGCATTTT; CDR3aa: CASSLGGAGQPQHF
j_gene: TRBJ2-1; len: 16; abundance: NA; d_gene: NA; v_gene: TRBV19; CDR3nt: TGTGCCAGTAGTATAGTAGAGTATAACTCCTACAATGAGCAGTTCTTC; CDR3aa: CASSIVEYNSYNEQFF
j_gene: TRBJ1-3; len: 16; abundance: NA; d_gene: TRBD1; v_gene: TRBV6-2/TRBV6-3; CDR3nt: TGTGCCAGCAGTTACTCTGGACAGGGATCTGGAAACACCATATATTTT; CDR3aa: CASSYSGQGSGNTIYF
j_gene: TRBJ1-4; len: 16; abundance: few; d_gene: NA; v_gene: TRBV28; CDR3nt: TGTGCCAGCAGTTTGGAGGGGAAGGCAACTAATGAAAAACTGTTTTTT; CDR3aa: CASSLEGKATNEKLFF
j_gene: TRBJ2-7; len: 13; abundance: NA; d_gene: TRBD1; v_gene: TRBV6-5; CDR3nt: TGTGCCAGCAAGGGGACAGATAAAGACGAGCAGTACTTC; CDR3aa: CASKGTDKDEQYF
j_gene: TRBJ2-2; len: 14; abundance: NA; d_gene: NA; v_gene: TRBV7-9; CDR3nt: TGTGCCAGCAGCCGACTCGGGTACACCGGGGAGCTGTTTTTT; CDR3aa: CASSRLGYTGELFF
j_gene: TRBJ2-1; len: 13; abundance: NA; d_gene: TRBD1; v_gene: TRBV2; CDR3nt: TGTGCCAGCAACAGGGGGCTCGACAATGAGCAGTTCTTC; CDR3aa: CASNRGLDNEQFF
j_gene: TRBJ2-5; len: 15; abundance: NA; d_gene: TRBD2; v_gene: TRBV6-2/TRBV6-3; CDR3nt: TGTGCCAGCAGTTACTCAACGCTAGCGGGGGGTACCCAGTACTTC; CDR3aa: CASSYSTLAGGTQYF
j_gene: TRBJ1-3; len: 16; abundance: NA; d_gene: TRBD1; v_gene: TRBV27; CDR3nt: TGTGCCAGCAGGGCGACTGACAGGGTTCGTGGAAACACCATATATTTT; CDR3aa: CASRATDRVRGNTIYF
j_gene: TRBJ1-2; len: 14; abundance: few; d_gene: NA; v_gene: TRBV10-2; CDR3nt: TGCGCCAGCAGTGAGATGGGAGGGATCTATGGCTACACCTTC; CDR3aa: CASSEMGGIYGYTF
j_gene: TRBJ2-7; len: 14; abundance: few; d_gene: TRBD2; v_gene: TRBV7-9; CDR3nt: TGTGCCAGCAGCTTGACTAGCGGGGTGTACGAGCAGTACTTC; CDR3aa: CASSLTSGVYEQYF
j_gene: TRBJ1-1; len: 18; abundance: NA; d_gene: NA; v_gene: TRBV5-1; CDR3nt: TGCGCCAGCAGCTTGACAGGGACGGGGAGAGAAGGAGTCACTGAAGCTTTCTTT; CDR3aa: CASSLTGTGREGVTEAFF
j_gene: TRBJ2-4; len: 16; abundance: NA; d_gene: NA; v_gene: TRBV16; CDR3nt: TGTGCCAGCAGCCTGCGATGGGGGGGCGAGAGGGACATTCAGTACTTC; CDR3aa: CASSLRWGGERDIQYF
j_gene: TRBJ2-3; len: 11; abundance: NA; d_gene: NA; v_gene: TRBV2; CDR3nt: TGTGCCAGCAGTGACGATGGACTACCTTTTTTT; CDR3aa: CASSDDGLPFF
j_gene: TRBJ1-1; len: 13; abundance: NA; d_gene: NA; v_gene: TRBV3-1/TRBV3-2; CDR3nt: TGTGCCAGCAGCTTGGGACAATTCACTGAAGCTTTCTTT; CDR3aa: CASSLGQFTEAFF
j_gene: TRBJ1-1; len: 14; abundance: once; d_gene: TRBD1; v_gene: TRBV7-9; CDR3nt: TGTGCCAGCAGCTCGGGACAGGGCTACACTGAAGCTTTCTTT; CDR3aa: CASSSGQGYTEAFF